This T cell receptor beta chain was profiled in a study of lymphopenia after photon versus proton radiotherapy. General study points: Proton therapy kept repertoires fairly stable, unlike photons, which gained effector/memory cells. Post-nadir diversity loss with photons came from oligoclonal expansion, particularly CD8+ Temra cells.

This CDR3 is built from 14 residues. V lost 0 bases and J 10 bases, leaving 11 bases between the germline ends. Germline V gene lookup returns CDR1 SGDLS and CDR2 YYNGEE. Assay: immunoSEQ multiplex PCR; the TCRdb copy retains only in-frame clones and omits some. The sample lists roughly 30,000 clones, approximately 90% occurring once. A note on this clone: Its specificity is not known.

Sequences were derived from peripheral blood, sampled from a patient treated with proton-based radiotherapy. The sequence was collected from a woman aged 60-75 years with cholangiocarcinoma. Some clones in this sample may be carry-over from other donors' samples. The rearrangement joins TRBV9 to TRBJ1-6; tentatively, D is TRBD1 (5 bases). CDR3 residues: CASSVGGVRSPLHF. The CDR3 region has the DNA TGTGCCAGCAGCGTAGGGGGGGTGAGATCACCCCTCCACTTT.